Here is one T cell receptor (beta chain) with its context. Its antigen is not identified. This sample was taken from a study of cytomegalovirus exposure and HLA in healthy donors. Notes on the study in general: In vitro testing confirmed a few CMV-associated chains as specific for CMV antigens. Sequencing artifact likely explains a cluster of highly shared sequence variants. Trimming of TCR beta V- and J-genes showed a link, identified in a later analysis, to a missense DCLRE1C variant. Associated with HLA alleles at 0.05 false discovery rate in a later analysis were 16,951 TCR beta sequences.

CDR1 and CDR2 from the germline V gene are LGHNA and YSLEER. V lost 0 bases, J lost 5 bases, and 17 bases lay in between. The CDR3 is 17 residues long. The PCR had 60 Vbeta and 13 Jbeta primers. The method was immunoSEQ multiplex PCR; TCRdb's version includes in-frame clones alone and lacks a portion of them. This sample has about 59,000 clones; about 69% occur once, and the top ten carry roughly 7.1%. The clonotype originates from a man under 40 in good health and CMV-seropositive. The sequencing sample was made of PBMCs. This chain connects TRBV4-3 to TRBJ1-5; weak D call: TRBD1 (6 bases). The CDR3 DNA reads TGCGCCAGCAGCCAAGATTACGGGACATCGACCTATCAGCCCCAGCATTTT. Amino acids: CASSQDYGTSTYQPQHF.